The 21 T cell receptor beta chains below all came from one sample that was sequenced in a study of yellow fever vaccine responses in identical twins. Using its own MiXCR run on the RT-PCR reads, TCRdb lists one record per CDR3 protein. The top ten hold under 5.5% of the sample, which has about 23,000 distinct CDR3 sequences, 60% to 80% seen once. The source material was T cells from blood (PBMCs), unsorted or a sorted subset (not recorded which), sampled before or after yellow fever vaccination (not recorded which). These receptors all stem from a woman between 18 and 30 years old who received the yellow fever vaccine.

The chain is built from TRBV19 and TRBJ1-2; D is possibly TRBD1 (5 bases). Germline CDR1 is LNHDA and CDR2 is SQIVND (reference sequence). CDR3 length equals 16 residues. The ends were cut back, 6 bases at V and 2 bases at J, with 19 bases in the middle. The CDR3 region has the DNA TGTGCCAGTAGAAAACCGAAAGGGGATCTCAACTATGGCTACACCTTC. The encoded protein is CASRKPKGDLNYGYTF. The full variable domain, completed using reference TRBV19 and TRBJ1-2, is DGGITQSPKYLFRKEGQNVTLSCEQNLNHDAMYWYRQDPGQGLRLIYYSQIVNDFQKGDIAEGYSVSREKKESFPLTVTSAQKNPTAFYLCASRKPKGDLNYGYTFGSGTRLTVV.

This sequence joins TRBV5-1 and TRBJ2-1, with 11 bases matching TRBD1. Looked up from germline, CDR1 is SGHRS and CDR2 is YFSETQ. With 6 bases clipped from V and 3 bases from J, the junction kept 11 bases outside the gene matches. There are 17 residues in the CDR3. The CDR3 DNA follows: TGCGCCAGCACCACCCGGACAGGGGGCTTTTTCTACAATGAGCAGTTCTTC. It codes for CASTTRTGGFFYNEQFF. The full variable domain, in which reference TRBV5-1 and TRBJ2-1 provide the parts outside the CDR3, is KAGVTQTPRYLIKTRGQQVTLSCSPISGHRSVSWYQQTPGQGLQFLFEYFSETQRNKGNFPGRFSGRQFSNSRSEMNVSTLELGDSALYLCASTTRTGGFFYNEQFFGPGTRLTVL.

This clonotype was seen only a few times. The J gene is TRBJ2-3, the V gene TRBV6-5; 12 positions match TRBD2. Germline values: CDR1 MNHEY, CDR2 SVGAGI. Trimming cost V 2 bases and J 4 bases; bases outside gene matches: 1. The CDR3 is made up of 15 amino acids. The CDR3 spells CASSYRLAGADTQYF. The DNA for the CDR3 is TGTGCCAGCAGTTACAGACTAGCGGGGGCAGATACGCAGTATTTT.

V and J are TRBV29-1 and TRBJ1-1; D is unclear. The CDR3 sequence is 15 residues long. Trimming took 4 bases from V and 1 from J, leaving 16 bases between them. Looked up from germline, CDR1 is SQVTM and CDR2 is ANQGSEA. The CDR3, as DNA: TGCAGCGTTGCCATTGACTGGAGGGAGAACACTGAAGCTTTCTTT. Translating it yields CSVAIDWRENTEAFF.

V and J are TRBV4-1 and TRBJ2-5, with a possible D match to TRBD2 (5 bases). This CDR3 region has 18 residues. Per germline, CDR1 MGHRA and CDR2 YSYEKL. Trimming pared 3 bases from V and 5 bases from J, leaving 25 bases between. The CDR3 is CASSHREKTTLEGETQYF. The CDR3 coding sequence is TGCGCCAGCAGCCACCGCGAGAAGACTACACTTGAAGGGGAGACCCAGTACTTC.

The chain is built from TRBV6-5 and TRBJ1-2; 9 positions agree with TRBD1. CDR1 is MNHEY, CDR2 SVGAGI, per germline. CDR3 length: 15 residues. The junction had 7 bases not matched to a gene; V was cut back by 0 bases and J by 8 bases. The CDR3 protein is CASSYSQQGAYGYTF. CDR3 bases: TGTGCCAGCAGTTACTCACAACAGGGGGCGTACGGCTACACCTTC.

The rearrangement uses TRBV14 and TRBJ2-4; D unresolved. Germline lookup yields CDR1 SGHDN and CDR2 FVKESK. V was clipped by 1 base and J by 0 bases, with 7 bases between them. This CDR3 has 15 amino acids. CDR3: CASSQGTVAKNIQYF. The CDR3 nucleotides read TGTGCCAGCAGCCAAGGAACTGTAGCCAAAAACATTCAGTACTTC.

The chain carries TRBV28 and TRBJ2-1, with D possibly being TRBD1 (5 bases). The germline gives CDR1 MDHEN, CDR2 SYDVKM. The CDR3 covers 18 residues. Trimming left V 4 bases short and J 1 base short, with 20 bases between. CDR3 loop: CASSYLVPRQRSYNEQFF. The CDR3, as DNA: TGTGCCAGCAGTTACCTAGTCCCTAGACAGCGATCCTACAATGAGCAGTTCTTC.

This sequence joins TRBV7-3 and TRBJ2-3, with D hard to call. With 0 bases removed from V and 1 base from J, the gap between germline ends came to 5 bases. The CDR3 covers 14 residues. CDR1 is SGHTA and CDR2 is FQGTGA in the germline V gene. The CDR3 protein is CASSLTRRTDTQYF. The CDR3 nucleotides are TGTGCCAGCAGCTTAACTCGTCGCACAGATACGCAGTATTTT.

V is TRBV5-5 and J is TRBJ2-2, with 7 bases fitting TRBD1. The CDR3 is made up of 14 amino acids. V dropped 4 bases and J dropped 5; count of bases not matched to a gene: 5. Per the germline V gene, CDR1 is SGHKS and CDR2 is YYEKEE (reference sequence). This CDR3 is CASSRQGLTGELFF. CDR3 DNA: TGTGCCAGCAGCAGACAGGGATTGACCGGGGAGCTGTTTTTT.

J is TRBJ2-1 and V is TRBV29-1, with 9 bases that match TRBD2. V lost 1 base and J lost 7; bases outside the gene matches: 11. The CDR3 is 16 amino acids. Germline CDR1 is SQVTM and CDR2 is ANQGSEA. CDR3 in amino acids: CSVEGYASGARNEQFF. In DNA form, the CDR3 reads TGCAGCGTTGAAGGGTACGCTAGCGGGGCCCGGAATGAGCAGTTCTTC.

This clonotype was recorded a few times. The chain is built from TRBV5-1 and TRBJ1-5; D is uncertain. V lost 1 base and J 2 bases, leaving 4 bases between the germline ends. This CDR3 comprises 13 residues. Germline assignment: CDR1 SGHRS and CDR2 YFSETQ. CDR3 bases: TGCGCCAGCAGCTTGTATGGCAATCAGCCCCAGCATTTT. It is translated as CASSLYGNQPQHF.

The chain couples TRBV2 to TRBJ2-4; D is uncertain. The CDR3 is made up of 11 amino acids. The germline V and J ends were trimmed by 4 bases and 7 bases, with 5 bases remaining between them. Germline CDR1 reads SNHLY; CDR2 reads FYNNEI. CDR3 loop: CASSAPNIQYF. In DNA, the CDR3 is TGTGCCAGCAGTGCGCCCAACATTCAGTACTTC.

The CDR3 bases are TGTGCCAGCAGCCCTGGGGCAGATCAAGAGACCCAGTACTTC. Protein: CASSPGADQETQYF. The chain recombines TRBV11-2 with TRBJ2-5, with a possible D match to TRBD1 (5 bases). The V gene's germline CDR1 is SGHAT and CDR2 FQNNGV. The V gene lost 5 bases and the J gene lost 2 bases, with 12 bases spanning the gap. The CDR3 runs to 14 residues.

CDR3 amino acids: CASSLAQGKETQYF. The CDR3 region has the DNA TGTGCCAGCAGCTTAGCACAGGGGAAAGAGACCCAGTACTTC. The chain recombines TRBV5-5 with TRBJ2-5; 7 bases line up with TRBD1. CDR3 length: 14 amino acids. The ends lost 2 bases at V and 3 bases at J; junction bases unmatched: 4. Germline V lookup: CDR1 SGHKS, CDR2 YYEKEE (reference sequence). The whole variable domain, remainder taken from reference TRBV5-5 and TRBJ2-5, is DAGVTQSPTHLIKTRGQQVTLRCSPISGHKSVSWYQQVLGQGPQFIFQYYEKEERGRGNFPDRFSARQFPNYSSELNVNALLLGDSALYLCASSLAQGKETQYFGPGTRLLVL.

V usage is TRBV20-1 and J usage is TRBJ2-3; D perhaps matches TRBD1 (6 bases). Germline V lookup: CDR1 DFQATT, CDR2 SNEGSKA (reference sequence). Trimming removed 3 bases at V and 5 bases at J, with 12 bases between. The CDR3 sequence is 13 residues long. The CDR3 sequence is CSARAGTIDTQYF. The CDR3, as DNA: TGCAGTGCTAGGGCCGGGACAATAGATACGCAGTATTTT.

The gene calls are TRBV20-1 and TRBJ2-7; no reliable D call. Trimming shortened V by 0 bases and J by 3 bases, and 6 bases separated the two germline ends. This CDR3 has 12 amino acids. In germline, CDR1 is DFQATT, CDR2 SNEGSKA (reference sequence). CDR3 residues: CSARDRFYEQYF. The CDR3 DNA sequence: TGCAGTGCTAGAGACAGGTTCTACGAGCAGTACTTC.

V usage is TRBV15 and J usage is TRBJ1-5; D might be TRBD1 (5 bases). Trimming pared 1 base from V and 4 bases from J, leaving 14 bases between. The germline gives CDR1 LNHNV, CDR2 YYDKDF (reference sequence). The CDR3 runs 16 residues. CDR3 amino acids: CATSRGLQGSNQPQHF. CDR3 coding DNA: TGTGCCACCAGCAGAGGACTGCAGGGCTCAAATCAGCCCCAGCATTTT.

There are a few counts of this clonotype. This sequence joins TRBV10-3 and TRBJ1-1; 7 bases are a match to TRBD1. This CDR3 is built from 15 residues. Germline CDR1 reads ENHRY; CDR2 reads SYGVKD. The ends lost 7 bases at V and 5 bases at J; junction bases unmatched: 13. CDR3 coding DNA: TGTGCCATCAAGAGTACAGAGGGGGCGGCTACTGAAGCTTTCTTT. Protein: CAIKSTEGAATEAFF.

The V and J genes are TRBV5-5 and TRBJ2-1; D is uncertain. This CDR3 is 14 amino acids long. CDR1 and CDR2 (germline): SGHKS, YYEKEE (reference sequence). V was trimmed by 3 bases and J by 6 bases, leaving 13 bases between them. CDR3 coding DNA: TGTGCCAGCAGCTCCCGTACGGTAAGCAATGAGCAGTTCTTC. Amino acids: CASSSRTVSNEQFF.

V is TRBV28 and J is TRBJ2-1; either TRBD1 or TRBD2 may supply D (5 bases each). The germline V and J ends were trimmed by 2 bases and 5 bases, with 16 bases remaining between them. CDR1 is MDHEN, CDR2 SYDVKM, per germline. The CDR3 contains 16 residues. In DNA, the CDR3 is TGTGCCAGCAGTTTACCCCTGAGGGGTGCTGACAATGAGCAGTTCTTC. Protein sequence: CASSLPLRGADNEQFF.